The 9 T cell receptor beta chains below were found in one sample sequenced in a study of T cells after yellow fever vaccination. One entry per CDR3 protein, called by TCRdb with MiXCR from the 5' RACE reads. This table has roughly 300,000 distinct CDR3 sequences, around 6.8% appearing once. This material consisted of PBMCs, taken approximately 40 days after the first yellow fever vaccination. Receptor source: a man aged 18 to 29 who received the YFV17D yellow fever vaccine.

This clonotype was detected many times. The gene calls are TRBV12-3 or TRBV12-4 and TRBJ2-3, with 15 bases that match TRBD2. The CDR3 consists of 16 residues. The J segment lost 6 bases and the V segment lost 6 bases, leaving 7 bases of the junction unmatched. The DNA of the CDR3 is TGTGCCAGCAGCCGGACTAGCGGGGGGGTAAGGGATACGCAGTATTTT. It is translated as CASSRTSGGVRDTQYF.

This clonotype has a handful of counts. The chain recombines TRBV20-1 with TRBJ2-3; unclear D gene. The CDR3 sequence is 12 residues long. CDR1 and CDR2 from the germline V gene are DFQATT and SNEGSKA (reference sequence). The germline V and J ends were trimmed by 5 bases and 8 bases, with 14 bases remaining between them. The CDR3, as DNA: TGCAGTGCTTCCCCCTCTCTTTCTACGCAGTATTTT. This encodes CSASPSLSTQYF.

This clonotype occurred a few times. This chain uses TRBV15 with TRBJ1-5; 8 bases map to TRBD1. CDR1 is LNHNV, CDR2 YYDKDF, per germline (reference sequence). The CDR3 length is 16 residues. Trimming removed 3 bases from V and 6 bases from J; junction bases left unmatched: 10. This chain's CDR3 is CATSRDGQGIRQPQHF. DNA for the CDR3: TGTGCCACCAGCAGGGACGGACAGGGAATACGTCAGCCCCAGCATTTT.

This sequence joins TRBV11-1 and TRBJ2-3; D unresolved. The germline V and J ends were trimmed by 6 bases and 4 bases, with 8 bases remaining between them. Germline V gives CDR1 SGHAT, CDR2 FQDESV (reference sequence). The CDR3 spans 12 residues. CDR3 in DNA: TGTGCCAGCAGTTTCCAGGCAGATACGCAGTATTTT. This codes for CASSFQADTQYF.

This clonotype showed up just a few times. The chain employs TRBV6-5 and TRBJ2-7; the D is unclear. CDR1 and CDR2 (germline): MNHEY, SVGAGI. V was trimmed by 4 bases and J by 5 bases, leaving 12 bases between them. The CDR3 has 13 residues. The CDR3 reads CASSSSKFHEQYV. In DNA, the CDR3 is TGTGCCAGCAGTTCGTCGAAGTTCCACGAGCAGTACGTC.

This chain uses TRBV4-1 with TRBJ1-1; D is possibly TRBD1 (6 bases). Per the germline V gene, CDR1 is MGHRA and CDR2 is YSYEKL. V shed 4 bases and J shed 1 base, with 28 bases lying between them. The CDR3 is 20 amino acids. The CDR3 reads CASSPRTAGRAHHQNTEAFF. CDR3 nucleotide sequence: TGCGCCAGCAGCCCGAGGACAGCGGGAAGGGCTCATCACCAGAACACTGAAGCTTTCTTT.

The sample holds many counts of this clonotype. The V call is TRBV4-2, the J call TRBJ1-4; D gene unclear. The CDR3 length is 13 residues. The V gene lost 8 bases and the J gene lost 2 bases, with 9 bases spanning the gap. Germline loops: CDR1 LGHNA, CDR2 YNFKEQ. The CDR3 DNA sequence: TGTGCCAGCGGGTCCGCGACTAATGAAAAACTGTTTTTT. The encoded protein is CASGSATNEKLFF.

The chain recombines TRBV25-1 with TRBJ2-5; D perhaps matches TRBD2 (6 bases). This CDR3 spans 14 amino acids. Trimming pared 2 bases from V and 5 bases from J, leaving 12 bases between. Germline CDR1 MGHDK, CDR2 SYGVNS. In nucleotides, the CDR3 is TGTGCCAGCAGTGAAGGGGGGATTTGGGAGACCCAGTACTTC. Protein product: CASSEGGIWETQYF.

J is TRBJ1-1 and V is TRBV7-2; D might be TRBD1 (6 bases). The CDR3 runs to 15 residues. Germline V gene lookup returns CDR1 SGHTA and CDR2 FQGNSA. The V and J ends lost 5 bases and 1 base respectively, with 14 bases between them. This chain's CDR3 is CASSPYLDRNTEAFF. In DNA form, the CDR3 reads TGTGCCAGCAGCCCATATCTGGACAGGAACACTGAAGCTTTCTTT.